The 20 T cell receptor beta chains below were found in one sample sequenced in a study of cytomegalovirus exposure and HLA in healthy donors. Sequencing was performed with immunoSEQ multiplex PCR; in TCRdb, only in-frame clones are kept and a portion is missing. In the table there are hundreds of thousands of clones, over 80% of which are singletons. Sequences were obtained from PBMCs. These receptors all come from a woman in her 30s in good health and CMV-seropositive.

This clone was picked up a small number of times. This chain's CDR3 is CATSRDYPTSGYEQYF. The CDR3 DNA sequence: TGTGCCACCAGCAGAGATTACCCGACTAGCGGTTACGAGCAGTACTTC. V is TRBV15 and J is TRBJ2-7, with 9 positions matching TRBD2. Germline V CDR1 and CDR2: LNHNV, YYDKDF (reference sequence). This CDR3 contains 16 residues. V trimming: 0 bases; J trimming: 4 bases; junction bases outside the gene matches: 7.

The V and J genes are TRBV18 and TRBJ1-2, with D maybe TRBD1 (6 bases). V was shortened by 0 bases and J by 7 bases, with 12 bases between the two germline ends. The V gene's germline CDR1 is KGHSH and CDR2 LQKENI. The CDR3 totals 14 residues. CDR3 DNA: TGTGCCAGCTCACCACCGAACAGGGAGGGTGGCTACACCTTC. Protein product: CASSPPNREGGYTF.

This clone was picked up a small number of times. The chain recombines TRBV15 with TRBJ1-5; D is unclear. Germline V lookup: CDR1 LNHNV, CDR2 YYDKDF (reference sequence). This CDR3 has 13 residues. V dropped 6 bases and J dropped 9 bases, with 15 bases sitting between them. The CDR3 sequence: CATSREGAGPQHF. As DNA, the CDR3 is TGTGCCACCAGTCGAGAGGGAGCCGGGCCCCAGCATTTT.

The rearrangement joins TRBV27 to TRBJ1-5; D might be TRBD1 (5 bases). Germline V gene lookup returns CDR1 MNHEY and CDR2 SMNVEV (reference sequence). The CDR3 loop spans 13 amino acids. Trimming took 3 bases from V and 6 from J, leaving 9 bases between them. CDR3 sequence: CASSLGVFQPQHF. As DNA, the CDR3 is TGTGCCAGCAGTTTGGGGGTTTTTCAGCCCCAGCATTTT.

This clone has only one observation. The gene calls are TRBV15 and TRBJ2-7, with TRBD1 matching over 9 bases. With V trimmed by 0 bases and J by 7 bases, 7 bases remained unmatched. The CDR3 has 15 residues. Germline-derived CDR1 and CDR2 are LNHNV and YYDKDF (reference sequence). For the CDR3, the DNA is TGTGCCACCAGCAGAGAAAGGACAGGGGATGGTGAGCAGTACTTC. It codes for CATSRERTGDGEQYF.

J is TRBJ1-1 and V is TRBV30; D remains unclear. This CDR3 is 13 amino acids long. The germline CDR1 and CDR2 sequences are GTSNPN and SVGIG (reference sequence). V was clipped by 2 bases and J by 1 base, with 8 bases between them. CDR3 sequence reads: CAWSKGGNTEAFF. Written as DNA, the CDR3 is TGTGCCTGGAGTAAAGGCGGGAACACTGAAGCTTTCTTT. Combining the CDR3 with reference TRBV30 and TRBJ1-1 gives the whole variable domain SQTIHQWPATLVQPVGSPLSLECTVEGTSNPNLYWYRQAAGRGLQLLFYSVGIGQISSEVPQNLSASRPQDRQFILSSKKLLLSDSGFYLCAWSKGGNTEAFFGQGTRLTVV.

The V gene is TRBV6-1, the J gene TRBJ1-2, with no clear D. Germline V gene lookup returns CDR1 MNHNS and CDR2 SASEGT. The CDR3 is made up of 12 amino acids. V lost 5 bases and J lost 4, with 8 bases in between. The CDR3 DNA follows: TGTGCCAGCAGTACTTCCCGCTATGGCTACACCTTC. This encodes CASSTSRYGYTF.

This clone was picked up a small number of times. V usage is TRBV10-3 and J usage is TRBJ2-7; the D is unclear. The CDR3 is made up of 11 amino acids. V gave up 2 bases and J gave up 5 bases, with 4 bases separating them. Per the germline V gene, CDR1 is ENHRY and CDR2 is SYGVKD. DNA for the CDR3: TGTGCCATCAGTGAGGGGGACGAGCAGTACTTC. Residues: CAISEGDEQYF.

The chain has TRBV28 and TRBJ2-7; D is unresolved. Germline assignment: CDR1 MDHEN and CDR2 SYDVKM. The CDR3 runs to 15 residues. V shed 6 bases and J shed 2 bases, with 17 bases lying between them. The CDR3 protein is CASSPTQLAAYEQYF. In DNA, the CDR3 is TGTGCCAGCAGCCCAACTCAACTGGCCGCCTACGAGCAGTACTTC.

This clone was detected only a few times. The chain links TRBV7-9 to TRBJ1-5; 8 bases match TRBD1. CDR1 SEHNR and CDR2 FQNEAQ come from the germline V gene (reference sequence). Trimming took 1 base from V and 6 from J; bases not matched to a gene: 8. This CDR3 contains 16 residues. CDR3 DNA: TGTGCCAGCAGCTTAGGGTGGACAGGGAATTTTCAGCCCCAGCATTTT. This gives the protein CASSLGWTGNFQPQHF.

This chain links TRBV15 with TRBJ2-5; D gene ambiguous. V lost 0 bases and J lost 4, with 9 bases in between. Germline V lookup: CDR1 LNHNV, CDR2 YYDKDF (reference sequence). This CDR3 contains 14 residues. The CDR3 region is CATSRDGVGETQYF. CDR3 sequence (DNA): TGTGCCACCAGCAGAGATGGGGTGGGAGAGACCCAGTACTTC.

CDR3 bases: TGTGCCAGCAGTGAAAGCGGTGGGGGGAAACTGTTTTTT. Amino acid sequence: CASSESGGGKLFF. The chain carries TRBV25-1 and TRBJ1-4; TRBD1 might be the D (5 bases). The CDR3 totals 13 residues. The V gene lost 2 bases and the J gene lost 11 bases, with 12 bases spanning the gap. Germline values: CDR1 MGHDK, CDR2 SYGVNS.

The rearrangement links TRBV6-1 to TRBJ2-1; the D call may be TRBD1 or TRBD2 (5 bases each). V was clipped by 10 bases and J by 9 bases, with 10 bases between them. The CDR3 loop spans 10 amino acids. Germline V CDR1 and CDR2: MNHNS, SASEGT. CDR3 protein: CATRGGEQFF. In nucleotides, the CDR3 is TGTGCCACGAGGGGTGGTGAGCAGTTCTTC.

V usage is TRBV5-1 and J usage is TRBJ2-7; tentative D call: TRBD1 (6 bases). The length of the CDR3 is 15 residues. In germline, CDR1 is SGHRS, CDR2 YFSETQ. Trimming pared 0 bases from V and 6 bases from J, leaving 16 bases between. CDR3 nucleotides: TGCGCCAGCAGCTTGGCACAGGGCTTCCTGGGCGAGCAGTACTTC. It is translated as CASSLAQGFLGEQYF.

The gene calls are TRBV28 and TRBJ2-7; D remains unclear. CDR3 size: 14 residues. CDR1 and CDR2 from the germline V gene are MDHEN and SYDVKM. The ends were cut back, 6 bases at V and 0 bases at J, with 12 bases in the middle. CDR3 residues: CASSLVPYSYEQYF. In DNA, the CDR3 is TGTGCCAGCAGCCTCGTCCCGTACTCCTACGAGCAGTACTTC.

J is TRBJ2-7 and V is TRBV18; D remains ambiguous. The CDR3 has 11 residues. Germline V gene sequence: CDR1 KGHSH, CDR2 LQKENI. V lost 6 bases to trimming and J lost 6 bases, with 9 bases between them. CDR3 residues: CASSPGPEQYF. The CDR3 nucleotides read TGTGCCAGCTCCCCAGGCCCCGAGCAGTACTTC.

The chain combines TRBV19 with TRBJ1-5; D might be TRBD1 (5 bases). Trimming took off 4 bases at V and 0 bases at J, with 10 bases between the two ends. Germline assignment: CDR1 LNHDA and CDR2 SQIVND (reference sequence). This CDR3 is built from 15 residues. The CDR3: CASSRTQYSNQPQHF. CDR3 DNA sequence: TGTGCCAGTAGTAGGACACAGTATAGCAATCAGCCCCAGCATTTT.

The chain uses TRBV2 and TRBJ2-2; D is possibly TRBD1 (5 bases). The CDR3 runs 13 residues. V lost 6 bases and J 4 bases, leaving 9 bases between the germline ends. The germline CDR1 and CDR2 sequences are SNHLY and FYNNEI. The CDR3 DNA follows: TGTGCCAGCAGGGACGACAGCACCGGGGAGCTGTTTTTT. Protein: CASRDDSTGELFF. Using reference TRBV2 and TRBJ2-2 for the parts outside the CDR3, the full variable domain is EPEVTQTPSHQVTQMGQEVILRCVPISNHLYFYWYRQILGQKVEFLVSFYNNEISEKSEIFDDQFSVERPDGSNFTLKIRSTKLEDSAMYFCASRDDSTGELFFGEGSRLTVL.

The J gene is TRBJ2-2, the V gene TRBV18; 7 bases line up with TRBD1. The CDR3 is 16 amino acids. V shed 4 bases and J 3 bases; nucleotides not matched to a gene: 8. CDR1 and CDR2 from the germline V gene are KGHSH and LQKENI. CDR3 DNA sequence: TGTGCCAGCTCACTCAGACAGGGTCGAGACACCGGGGAGCTGTTTTTT. This encodes CASSLRQGRDTGELFF.

The genes are TRBV27 and TRBJ1-4; 9 nucleotides align to TRBD1. V shed 6 bases and J 7 bases; nucleotides not matched to a gene: 6. The CDR3 sequence is 14 residues long. Germline CDR1 is MNHEY and CDR2 is SMNVEV (reference sequence). The CDR3 protein is CASSLLGQGEKLFF. CDR3 coding DNA: TGTGCCAGCAGCCTACTGGGACAGGGTGAAAAACTGTTTTTT.